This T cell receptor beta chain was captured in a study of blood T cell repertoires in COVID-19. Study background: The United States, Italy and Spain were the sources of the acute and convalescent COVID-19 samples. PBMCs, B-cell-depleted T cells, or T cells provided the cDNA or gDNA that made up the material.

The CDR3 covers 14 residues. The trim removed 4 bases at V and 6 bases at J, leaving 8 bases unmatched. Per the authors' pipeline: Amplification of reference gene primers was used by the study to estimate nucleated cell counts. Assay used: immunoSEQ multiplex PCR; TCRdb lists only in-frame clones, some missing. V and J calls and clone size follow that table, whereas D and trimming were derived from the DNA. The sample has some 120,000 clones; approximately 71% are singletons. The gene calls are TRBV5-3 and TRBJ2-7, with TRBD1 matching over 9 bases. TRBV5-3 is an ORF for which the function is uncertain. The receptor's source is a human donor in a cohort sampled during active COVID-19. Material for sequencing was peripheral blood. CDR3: CARSPRRTGAEQYF. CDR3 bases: TGTGCCAGAAGCCCGCGGAGGACAGGGGCCGAGCAGTACTTC.